The next 8 T cell receptor beta chains were all read from a single sample in a study of blood T cell repertoires in COVID-19. Only in-frame clones appear in the TCRdb table, and some are missing; sequencing was by immunoSEQ multiplex PCR. The data contain 35,000 or so clones, around 88% of them singletons. What was sequenced was peripheral blood. The receptor set was obtained from a human donor in a cohort sampled during active COVID-19.

About this clone: In the same sample, other DNA sequences code for this CDR3. The chain couples TRBV7-9 to TRBJ2-2; the D is unclear. Germline V gene data show CDR1 as SEHNR and CDR2 as FQNEAQ (reference sequence). V lost 6 bases to trimming and J lost 2 bases, with 25 bases between them. The length of the CDR3 is 19 residues. CDR3 sequence (DNA): TGTGCCAGCAGTTTTAAGGCCTCGGCACGACTCGCAAACACCGGGGAGCTGTTTTTT. It specifies CASSFKASARLANTGELFF.

The chain carries TRBV28 and TRBJ2-7, with D possibly matching TRBD1 (6 bases). The V gene lost 6 bases and the J gene lost 6 bases, with 27 bases spanning the gap. The CDR3 runs to 17 residues. Looked up from germline, CDR1 is MDHEN and CDR2 is SYDVKM. CDR3 sequence: CASRGVTFNVGGGEQYF. The CDR3 region has the DNA TGTGCCAGCAGGGGTGTAACCTTTAACGTTGGGGGCGGCGAGCAGTACTTC.

The chain uses TRBV7-8 and TRBJ1-5, with D possibly TRBD1 on 6 matching bases. The CDR3 has 15 residues. V was pared by 5 bases and J by 0 bases, with 11 bases between. The V gene's germline CDR1 is SGHVS and CDR2 FQNEAQ. In DNA form, the CDR3 reads TGTGCCAGCAGCCCTCAGGGGTTTAGCAATCAGCCCCAGCATTTT. Its translation is CASSPQGFSNQPQHF.

The J gene is TRBJ2-5, the V gene TRBV7-9, with D tentatively TRBD1 (6 bases). This CDR3 is 15 amino acids long. Germline V gene data show CDR1 as SEHNR and CDR2 as FQNEAQ (reference sequence). V was trimmed by 2 bases and J by 5 bases, leaving 15 bases between them. The CDR3 coding sequence is TGTGCCAGCAGCTTATATGCAGGGGTCGGTGAGACCCAGTACTTC. It is translated as CASSLYAGVGETQYF.

This rearrangement joins TRBV12-3 or TRBV12-4 to TRBJ1-5; D is ambiguous. Trimming cost V 4 bases and J 0 bases, with 4 bases left between them. CDR3 length: 13 residues. The CDR3, as DNA: TGTGCCAGCAGTTCGGTTAGCAATCAGCCCCAGCATTTT. The encoded protein is CASSSVSNQPQHF.

The gene calls are TRBV6-2 or TRBV6-3 and TRBJ2-1, with TRBD2 identical over 7 bases. The CDR3 runs 16 residues. Unmatched junction bases numbered 10, after V lost 4 bases and J lost 4 bases. Germline values: CDR1 MNHEY, CDR2 SVGEGT. The CDR3 nucleotides read TGTGCCAGCAGTTCAGCCCTAGCGGCCGATTACAATGAGCAGTTCTTC. As protein: CASSSALAADYNEQFF.

The chain carries TRBV5-4 and TRBJ2-3; 11 bases align to TRBD2. The CDR3 is 16 residues long. CDR1 is SGHNT, CDR2 YYREEE, per germline (reference sequence). The V gene end was trimmed by 3 bases and the J gene end by 2 bases; junction bases not matched to a gene: 5. The CDR3 coding sequence is TGTGCCAGCAGCTCTCTAGCGGGAGGTCCCACAGATACGCAGTATTTT. Translating gives CASSSLAGGPTDTQYF. Full variable domain (rest looked up from reference TRBV5-4 and TRBJ2-3): ETGVTQSPTHLIKTRGQQVTLRCSSQSGHNTVSWYQQALGQGPQFIFQYYREEENGRGNFPPRFSGLQFPNYSSELNVNALELDDSALYLCASSSLAGGPTDTQYFGPGTRLTVL.

The chain combines TRBV19 with TRBJ2-7; D is possibly TRBD2 (5 bases). This CDR3 has 14 amino acids. V lost 2 bases and J lost 2, with 10 bases in between. The germline V gene encodes CDR1 LNHDA and CDR2 SQIVND (reference sequence). The CDR3 nucleotides read TGTGCCAGTAGTATAAACGGGGTGACCTACGAGCAGTACTTC. This codes for CASSINGVTYEQYF.